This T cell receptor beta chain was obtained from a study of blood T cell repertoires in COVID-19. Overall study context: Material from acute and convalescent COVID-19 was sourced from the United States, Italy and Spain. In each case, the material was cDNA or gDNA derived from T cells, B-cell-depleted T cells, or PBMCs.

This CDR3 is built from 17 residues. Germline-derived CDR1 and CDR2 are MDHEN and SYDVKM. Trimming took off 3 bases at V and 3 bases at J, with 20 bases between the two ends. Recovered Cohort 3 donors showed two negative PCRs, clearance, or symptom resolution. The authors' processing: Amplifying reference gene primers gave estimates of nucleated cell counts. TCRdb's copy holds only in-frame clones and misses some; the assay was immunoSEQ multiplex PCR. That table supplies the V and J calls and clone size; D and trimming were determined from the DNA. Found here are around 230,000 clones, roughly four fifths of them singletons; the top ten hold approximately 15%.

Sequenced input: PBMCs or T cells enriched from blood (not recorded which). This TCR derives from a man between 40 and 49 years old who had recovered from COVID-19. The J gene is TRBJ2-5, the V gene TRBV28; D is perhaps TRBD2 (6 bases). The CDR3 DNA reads TGTGCCAGCAGTTTCACTTATGGGCAGGGAGGTAAAGAGACCCAGTACTTC. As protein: CASSFTYGQGGKETQYF.